These 5 T cell receptor beta chains share one sample of origin, sequenced in a study of cytomegalovirus exposure and HLA in healthy donors. PCR was performed using 60 Vbeta and 13 Jbeta primers. Repertoires were generated with immunoSEQ multiplex PCR, while TCRdb's copy carries only in-frame clones and drops some. There are around 150,000 clones in the sample; around 68% occur only once, and approximately 1.5% lies in the top ten. The sequenced material came from PBMCs. These receptors were taken from a man in his fifties in good health and CMV-seronegative.

The chain uses TRBV4-3 and TRBJ2-7; no clear D. V was clipped by 0 bases and J by 3 bases, with 15 bases between them. Per germline, CDR1 LGHNA and CDR2 YSLEER. There are 16 residues in the CDR3. The CDR3 region is CASSQDPRSQFYEQYF. CDR3 sequence (DNA): TGCGCCAGCAGCCAAGATCCGCGATCACAGTTCTACGAGCAGTACTTC.

The chain joins TRBV19 to TRBJ1-5, with 8 bases lining up with TRBD1. Germline CDR1 is LNHDA and CDR2 is SQIVND (reference sequence). The CDR3 covers 15 residues. The V and J ends lost 4 bases and 5 bases, in that order; junction bases with no gene match: 7. The CDR3 nucleotides are TGTGCCAGTAGTACCTTGGACAGGGCGGATCAGCCCCAGCATTTT. Translating gives CASSTLDRADQPQHF. Based on the CDR3 plus reference TRBV19 and TRBJ1-5, the full variable domain is DGGITQSPKYLFRKEGQNVTLSCEQNLNHDAMYWYRQDPGQGLRLIYYSQIVNDFQKGDIAEGYSVSREKKESFPLTVTSAQKNPTAFYLCASSTLDRADQPQHFGDGTRLSIL.

The chain couples TRBV7-9 to TRBJ2-7; 10 positions match TRBD1. The CDR3 contains 15 residues. The germline gives CDR1 SEHNR, CDR2 FQNEAQ (reference sequence). Losses at the gene ends were 1 base for V and 2 bases for J; bases not matched to a gene: 2. The CDR3, as DNA: TGTGCCAGCAGCTTAGGGACAGGGGGTCCCTACGAGCAGTACTTC. Translating gives CASSLGTGGPYEQYF.

Concerning this clone: This same CDR3 is encoded by further DNA sequences in the sample. The chain is built from TRBV9 and TRBJ1-4; 8 bases map to TRBD1. The V gene's germline CDR1 is SGDLS and CDR2 YYNGEE. The CDR3 runs 14 residues. V trimming: 1 base; J trimming: 8 bases; junction bases outside the gene matches: 4. The CDR3 here is CASSVTGGREKLFF. Written as DNA, the CDR3 is TGTGCCAGCAGCGTAACAGGGGGAAGAGAAAAACTGTTTTTT.

This clone showed up just a few times. The chain is built from TRBV2 and TRBJ2-2; 8 positions agree with TRBD1. The germline gives CDR1 SNHLY, CDR2 FYNNEI. Trimming took 5 bases from V and 3 from J; bases not matched to a gene: 8. The length of the CDR3 is 16 residues. The CDR3 region is CASSPGTGIHTGELFF. The DNA of the CDR3 is TGTGCCAGCAGTCCCGGGACAGGTATCCACACCGGGGAGCTGTTTTTT.